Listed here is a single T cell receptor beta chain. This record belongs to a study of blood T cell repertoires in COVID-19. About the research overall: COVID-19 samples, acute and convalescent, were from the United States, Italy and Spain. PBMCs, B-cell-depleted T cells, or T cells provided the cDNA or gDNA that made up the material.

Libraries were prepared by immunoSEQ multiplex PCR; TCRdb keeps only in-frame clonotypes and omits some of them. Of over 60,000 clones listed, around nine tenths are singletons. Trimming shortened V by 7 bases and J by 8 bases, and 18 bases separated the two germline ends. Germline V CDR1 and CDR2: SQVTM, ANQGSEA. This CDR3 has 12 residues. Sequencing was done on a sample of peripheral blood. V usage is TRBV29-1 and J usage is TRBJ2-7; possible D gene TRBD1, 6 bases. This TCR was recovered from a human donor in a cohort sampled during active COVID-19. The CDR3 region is CSGRDGTYKQYF. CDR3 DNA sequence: TGCAGCGGCCGGGACGGGACATACAAGCAGTACTTC.